This TCR beta chain was sequenced in a study of blood T cell repertoires in COVID-19. About the research overall: Collection of acute and convalescent COVID-19 samples took place in the United States, Italy and Spain. Sources were T cells, B-cell-depleted T cells, or PBMCs; the material itself was cDNA or gDNA.

CDR3 size: 15 residues. Germline loops: CDR1 KGHSH, CDR2 LQKENI. V was clipped by 1 base and J by 1 base, with 9 bases between them. Sequencing used immunoSEQ multiplex PCR; TCRdb keeps in-frame clones, though not all of them. This sample has over 200,000 clones, with around 87% found just once. The table lists this clone with a count of one. Sequences were obtained from peripheral blood. This sequence was found in a woman in her fifties or sixties with acute or convalescent COVID-19. The chain combines TRBV18 with TRBJ2-3; a weak D match, TRBD1 (5 bases). The CDR3 loop is CASSPQGPGTDTQYF. The CDR3, as DNA: TGTGCCAGCTCACCACAGGGGCCAGGCACAGATACGCAGTATTTT.